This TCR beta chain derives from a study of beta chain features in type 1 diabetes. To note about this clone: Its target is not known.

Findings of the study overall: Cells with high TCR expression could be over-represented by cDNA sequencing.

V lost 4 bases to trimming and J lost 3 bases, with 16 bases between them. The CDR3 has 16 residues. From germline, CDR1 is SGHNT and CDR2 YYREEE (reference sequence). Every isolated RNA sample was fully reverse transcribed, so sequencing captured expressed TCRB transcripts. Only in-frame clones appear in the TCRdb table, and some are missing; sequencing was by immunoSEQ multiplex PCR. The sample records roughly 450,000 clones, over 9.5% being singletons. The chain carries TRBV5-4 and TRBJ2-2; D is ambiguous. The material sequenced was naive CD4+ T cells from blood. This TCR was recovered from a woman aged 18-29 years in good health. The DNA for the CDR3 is TGTGCCAGCAGCCCTAATCAGGCAGGCTACACCGGGGAGCTGTTTTTT. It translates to CASSPNQAGYTGELFF.